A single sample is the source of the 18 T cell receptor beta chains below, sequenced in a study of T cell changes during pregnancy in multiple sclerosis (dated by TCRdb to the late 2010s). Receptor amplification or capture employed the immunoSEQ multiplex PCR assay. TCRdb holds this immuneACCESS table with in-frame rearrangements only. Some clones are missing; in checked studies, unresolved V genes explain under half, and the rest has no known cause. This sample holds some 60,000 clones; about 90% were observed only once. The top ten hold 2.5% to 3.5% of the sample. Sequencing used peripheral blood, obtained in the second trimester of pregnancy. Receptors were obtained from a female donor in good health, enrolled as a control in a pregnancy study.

The CDR3 is CASTTSGANVLTF. The CDR3 DNA reads TGTGCCAGTACTACCTCTGGGGCCAACGTCCTGACTTTC. The chain combines TRBV9 with TRBJ2-6; D not resolved. Germline V gene lookup returns CDR1 SGDLS and CDR2 YYNGEE. The CDR3 has 13 residues. V lost 8 bases, J lost 0 bases, and 6 bases lay in between.

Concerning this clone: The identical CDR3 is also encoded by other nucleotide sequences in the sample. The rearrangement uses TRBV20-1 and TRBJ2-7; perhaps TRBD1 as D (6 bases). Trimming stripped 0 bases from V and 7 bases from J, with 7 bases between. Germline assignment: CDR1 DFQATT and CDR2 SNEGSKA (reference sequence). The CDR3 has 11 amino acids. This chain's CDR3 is CSAREDREQYF. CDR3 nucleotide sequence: TGCAGTGCTAGAGAAGACAGGGAGCAGTACTTC.

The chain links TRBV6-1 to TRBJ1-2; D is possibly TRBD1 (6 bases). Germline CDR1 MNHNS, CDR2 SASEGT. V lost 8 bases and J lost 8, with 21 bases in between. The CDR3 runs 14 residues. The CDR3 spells CASFPAGGWKGYTF. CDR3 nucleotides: TGTGCCAGCTTCCCGGCGGGGGGCTGGAAAGGCTACACCTTC.

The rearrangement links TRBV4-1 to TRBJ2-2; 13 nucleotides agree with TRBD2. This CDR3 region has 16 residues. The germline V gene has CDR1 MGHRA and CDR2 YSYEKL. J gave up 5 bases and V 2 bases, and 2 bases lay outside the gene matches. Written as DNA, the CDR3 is TGCGCCAGCAGCCAATTGACTAGCGGGGGGACCGGGGAGCTGTTTTTT. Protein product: CASSQLTSGGTGELFF.

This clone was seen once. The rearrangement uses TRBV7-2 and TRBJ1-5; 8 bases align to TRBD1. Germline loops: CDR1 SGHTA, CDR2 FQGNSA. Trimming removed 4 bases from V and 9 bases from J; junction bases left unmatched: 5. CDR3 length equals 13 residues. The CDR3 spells CASSSFRGRPQHF. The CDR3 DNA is TGTGCCAGCAGCTCCTTCAGGGGGCGGCCCCAGCATTTT.

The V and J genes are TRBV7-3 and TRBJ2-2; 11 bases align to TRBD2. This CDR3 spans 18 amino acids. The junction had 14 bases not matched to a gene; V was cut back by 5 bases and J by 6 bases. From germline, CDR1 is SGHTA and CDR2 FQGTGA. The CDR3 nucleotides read TGTGCCAGCAGCCCCAGCCCCTTAGCGGGGGGGCTGGCCGGGGAGCTGTTTTTT. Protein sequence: CASSPSPLAGGLAGELFF.

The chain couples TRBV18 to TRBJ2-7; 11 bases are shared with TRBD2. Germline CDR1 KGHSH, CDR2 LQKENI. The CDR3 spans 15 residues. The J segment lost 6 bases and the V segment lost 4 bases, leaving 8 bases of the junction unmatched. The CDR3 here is CASSQSTSGISEQYF. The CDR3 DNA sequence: TGTGCCAGCTCACAATCGACTAGCGGGATAAGCGAGCAGTACTTC.

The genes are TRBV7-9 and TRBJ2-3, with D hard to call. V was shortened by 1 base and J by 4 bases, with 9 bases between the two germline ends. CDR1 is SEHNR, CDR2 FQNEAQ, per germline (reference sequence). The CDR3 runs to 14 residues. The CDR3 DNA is TGTGCCAGCAGCTTAGTCTTTTCCGCAGATACGCAGTATTTT. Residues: CASSLVFSADTQYF.

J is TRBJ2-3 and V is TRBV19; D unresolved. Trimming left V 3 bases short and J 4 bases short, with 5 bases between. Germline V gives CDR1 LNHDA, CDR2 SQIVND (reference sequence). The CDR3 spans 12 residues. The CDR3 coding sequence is TGTGCCAGTAGTATTTATTCAGATACGCAGTATTTT. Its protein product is CASSIYSDTQYF.

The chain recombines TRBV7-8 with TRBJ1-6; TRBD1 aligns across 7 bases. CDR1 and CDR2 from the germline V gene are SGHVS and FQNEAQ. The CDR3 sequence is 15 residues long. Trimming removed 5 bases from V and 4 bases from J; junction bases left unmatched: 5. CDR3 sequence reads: CASSQTGTYNSPLHF. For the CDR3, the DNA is TGTGCCAGCAGCCAGACAGGGACGTATAATTCACCCCTCCACTTT.

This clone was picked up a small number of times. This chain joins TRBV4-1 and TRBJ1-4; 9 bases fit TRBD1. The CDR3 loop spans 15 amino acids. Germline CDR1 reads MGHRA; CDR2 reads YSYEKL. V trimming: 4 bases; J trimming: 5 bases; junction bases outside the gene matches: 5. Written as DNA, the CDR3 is TGCGCCAGCAGCCCAGCCGGGACAGGGAATGAAAAACTGTTTTTT. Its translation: CASSPAGTGNEKLFF.

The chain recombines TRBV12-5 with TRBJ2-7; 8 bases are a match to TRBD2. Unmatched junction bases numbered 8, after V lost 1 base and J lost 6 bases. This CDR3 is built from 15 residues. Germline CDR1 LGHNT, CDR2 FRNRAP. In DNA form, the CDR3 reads TGTGCTAGTGGTTTGGGAAGGACTAGCTACGCCGAGCAGTACTTC. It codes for CASGLGRTSYAEQYF.

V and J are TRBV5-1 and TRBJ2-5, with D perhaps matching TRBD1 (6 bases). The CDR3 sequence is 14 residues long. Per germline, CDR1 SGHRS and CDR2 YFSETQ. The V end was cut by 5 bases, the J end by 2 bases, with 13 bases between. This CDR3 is CASSRGIIQETQYF. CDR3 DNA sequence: TGCGCCAGCAGTAGGGGGATAATACAAGAGACCCAGTACTTC.

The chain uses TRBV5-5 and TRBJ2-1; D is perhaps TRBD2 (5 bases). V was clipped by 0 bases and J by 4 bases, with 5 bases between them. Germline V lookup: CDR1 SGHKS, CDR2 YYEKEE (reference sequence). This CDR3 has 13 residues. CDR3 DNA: TGTGCCAGCAGCTTGGGGACTTACAATGAGCAGTTCTTC. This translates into CASSLGTYNEQFF.

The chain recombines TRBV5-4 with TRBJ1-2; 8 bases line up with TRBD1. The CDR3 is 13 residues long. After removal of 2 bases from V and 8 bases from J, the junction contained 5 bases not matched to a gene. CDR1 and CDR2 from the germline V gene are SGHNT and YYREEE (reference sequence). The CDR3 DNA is TGTGCCAGCAGCTTACAGGGGGAGGACGGCTACACCTTC. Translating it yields CASSLQGEDGYTF.

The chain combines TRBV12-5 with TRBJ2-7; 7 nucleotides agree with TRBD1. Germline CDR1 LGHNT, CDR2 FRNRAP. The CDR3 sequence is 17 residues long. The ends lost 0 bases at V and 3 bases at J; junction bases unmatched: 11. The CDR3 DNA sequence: TGTGCTAGTGGTTTGGTAAGGTTAGGACAGGACTTCTACGAGCAGTACTTC. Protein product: CASGLVRLGQDFYEQYF.

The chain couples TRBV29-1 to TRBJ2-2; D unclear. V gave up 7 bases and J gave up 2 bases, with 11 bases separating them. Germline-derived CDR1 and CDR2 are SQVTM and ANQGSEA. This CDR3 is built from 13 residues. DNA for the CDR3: TGCAGCGCTTACAGTTCCAACACCGGGGAGCTGTTTTTT. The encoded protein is CSAYSSNTGELFF.

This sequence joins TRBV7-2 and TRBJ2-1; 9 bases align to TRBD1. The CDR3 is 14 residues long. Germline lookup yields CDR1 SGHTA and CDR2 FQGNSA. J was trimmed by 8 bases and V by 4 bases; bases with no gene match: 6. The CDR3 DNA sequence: TGTGCCAGCAGCTCGGACAGGGGAGGCGATGAGCAGTTCTTC. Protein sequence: CASSSDRGGDEQFF.